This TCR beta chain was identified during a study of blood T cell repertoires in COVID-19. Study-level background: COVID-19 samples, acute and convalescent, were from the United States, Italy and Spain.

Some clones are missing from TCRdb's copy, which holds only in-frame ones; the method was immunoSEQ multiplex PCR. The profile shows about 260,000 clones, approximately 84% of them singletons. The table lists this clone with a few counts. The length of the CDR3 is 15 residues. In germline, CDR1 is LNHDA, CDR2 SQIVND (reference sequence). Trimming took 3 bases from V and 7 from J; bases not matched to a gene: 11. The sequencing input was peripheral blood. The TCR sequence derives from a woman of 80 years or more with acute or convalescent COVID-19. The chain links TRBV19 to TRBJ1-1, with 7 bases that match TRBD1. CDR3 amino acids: CASSMRDSPGREAFF. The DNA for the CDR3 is TGTGCCAGTAGTATGCGGGACAGCCCGGGCCGTGAAGCTTTCTTT.